The clone carrying this TCR beta chain has ten or more counts. The target antigen is unknown. RNA served as the template for amplifying TCR beta CDR3 regions. RT-PCR with HTBI primers came first, then second-round multiplex PCR. TCRdb reprocessed the multiplex PCR reads with MiXCR, giving one entry per CDR3 protein. The data contain around 1,000,000 distinct CDR3 sequences, roughly two fifths of them seen just once; the ten biggest clones take up over 8.5%. This specimen belongs to a study of Graves' ophthalmopathy and Graves' hyperthyroidism. Study context: Hyperthyroidism was considered stable when no ophthalmopathy appeared within 18 months of follow-up.

Ages of hyperthyroidism patients ran from 18 to 65, and their diagnoses were new, under 2 months' duration. General observations from the study: Ophthalmopathy was separated from stable hyperthyroidism by a 13-signature model with approximately 90% sensitivity and approximately 81% specificity.

The CDR3 has 16 residues. The J segment lost 5 bases and the V segment lost 5 bases, leaving 9 bases of the junction unmatched. In germline, CDR1 is SGHTA, CDR2 FQGNSA. This clonotype was sampled from an adult man with Graves' hyperthyroidism. Source material: peripheral blood or thyroid tissue (not recorded which). The V call is TRBV7-2, the J call TRBJ2-5, with 12 bases matching TRBD2. The CDR3 DNA sequence: TGTGCCAGCAGCGACTCTAGCGGGAGGGCCTGGGAGACCCAGTACTTC. Encoded protein: CASSDSSGRAWETQYF.